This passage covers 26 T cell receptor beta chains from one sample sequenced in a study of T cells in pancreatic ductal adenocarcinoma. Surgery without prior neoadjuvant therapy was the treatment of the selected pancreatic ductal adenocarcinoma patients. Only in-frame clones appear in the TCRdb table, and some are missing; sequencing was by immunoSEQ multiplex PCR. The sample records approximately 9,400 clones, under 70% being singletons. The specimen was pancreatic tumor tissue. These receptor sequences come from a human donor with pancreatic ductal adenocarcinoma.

The CDR3 region has the DNA TGTGCCAGTAGTATAGATCTGGGGTCCACCTCCTACGAGCAGTACTTC. It yields the protein CASSIDLGSTSYEQYF. This chain connects TRBV19 to TRBJ2-7; D gene ambiguous. CDR3 length: 16 residues. V was clipped by 0 bases and J by 0 bases, with 12 bases between them. Germline V gives CDR1 LNHDA, CDR2 SQIVND (reference sequence).

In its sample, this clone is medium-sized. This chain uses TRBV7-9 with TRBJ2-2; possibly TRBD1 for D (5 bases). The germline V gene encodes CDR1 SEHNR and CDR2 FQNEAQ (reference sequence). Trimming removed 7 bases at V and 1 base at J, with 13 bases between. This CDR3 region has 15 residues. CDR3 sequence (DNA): TGTGCCAGCAACGACGATAGGGGGAACACCGGGGAGCTGTTTTTT. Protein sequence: CASNDDRGNTGELFF.

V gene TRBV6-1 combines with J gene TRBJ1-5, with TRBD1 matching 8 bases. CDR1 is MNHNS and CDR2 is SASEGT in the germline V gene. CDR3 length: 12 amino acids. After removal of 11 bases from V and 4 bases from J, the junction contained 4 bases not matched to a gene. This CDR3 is CAGRQGNQPQHF. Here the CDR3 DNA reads TGTGCCGGACGACAGGGGAATCAGCCCCAGCATTTT.

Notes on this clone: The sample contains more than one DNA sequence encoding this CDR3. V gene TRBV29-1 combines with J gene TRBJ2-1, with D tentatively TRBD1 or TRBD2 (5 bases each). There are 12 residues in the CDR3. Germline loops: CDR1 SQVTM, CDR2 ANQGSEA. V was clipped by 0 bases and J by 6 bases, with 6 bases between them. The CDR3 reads CSVEDGTNEQFF. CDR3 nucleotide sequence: TGCAGCGTTGAAGATGGGACCAATGAGCAGTTCTTC.

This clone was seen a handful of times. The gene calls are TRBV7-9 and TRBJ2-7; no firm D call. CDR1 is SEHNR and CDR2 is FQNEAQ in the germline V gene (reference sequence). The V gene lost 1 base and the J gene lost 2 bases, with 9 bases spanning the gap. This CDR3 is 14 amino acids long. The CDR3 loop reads CASSLVMRPYEQYF. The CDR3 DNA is TGTGCCAGCAGCTTAGTTATGAGACCCTACGAGCAGTACTTC.

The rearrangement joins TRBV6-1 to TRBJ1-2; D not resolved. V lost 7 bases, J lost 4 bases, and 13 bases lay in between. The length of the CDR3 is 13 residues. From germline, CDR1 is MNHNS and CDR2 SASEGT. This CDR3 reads CASTLTRSYGYTF. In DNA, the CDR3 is TGTGCCAGCACCCTTACTCGGAGCTATGGCTACACCTTC.

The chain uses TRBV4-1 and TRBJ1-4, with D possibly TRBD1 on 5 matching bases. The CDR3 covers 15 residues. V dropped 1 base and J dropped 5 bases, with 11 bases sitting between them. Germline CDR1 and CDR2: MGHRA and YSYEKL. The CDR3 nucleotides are TGCGCCAGCAGCCAAGGTGCAGGGTCAAATGAAAAACTGTTTTTT. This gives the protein CASSQGAGSNEKLFF.

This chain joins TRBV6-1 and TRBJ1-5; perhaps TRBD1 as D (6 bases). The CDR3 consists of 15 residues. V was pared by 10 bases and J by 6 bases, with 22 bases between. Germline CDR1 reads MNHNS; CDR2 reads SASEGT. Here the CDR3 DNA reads TGTGCCATCAGAAAAGAGGGGGGTTTTGTTCAGCCCCAGCATTTT. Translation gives CAIRKEGGFVQPQHF.

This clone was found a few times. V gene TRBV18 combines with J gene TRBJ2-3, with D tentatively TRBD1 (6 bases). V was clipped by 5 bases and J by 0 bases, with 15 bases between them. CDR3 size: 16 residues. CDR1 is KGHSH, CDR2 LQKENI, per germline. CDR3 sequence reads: CASSRTDRSSTDTQYF. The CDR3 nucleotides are TGTGCCAGCTCAAGGACTGACAGGTCAAGCACAGATACGCAGTATTTT. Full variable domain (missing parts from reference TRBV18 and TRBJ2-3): NAGVMQNPRHLVRRRGQEARLRCSPMKGHSHVYWYRQLPEEGLKFMVYLQKENIIDESGMPKERFSAEFPKEGPSILRIQQVVRGDSAAYFCASSRTDRSSTDTQYFGPGTRLTVL.

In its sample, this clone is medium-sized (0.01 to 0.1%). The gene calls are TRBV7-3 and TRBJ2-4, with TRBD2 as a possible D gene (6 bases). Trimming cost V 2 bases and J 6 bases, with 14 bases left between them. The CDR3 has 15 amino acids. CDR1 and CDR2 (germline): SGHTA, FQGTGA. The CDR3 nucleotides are TGTGCCAGCAGCTTAGCCGGGGGAGAGTTAAACATTCAGTACTTC. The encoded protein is CASSLAGGELNIQYF.

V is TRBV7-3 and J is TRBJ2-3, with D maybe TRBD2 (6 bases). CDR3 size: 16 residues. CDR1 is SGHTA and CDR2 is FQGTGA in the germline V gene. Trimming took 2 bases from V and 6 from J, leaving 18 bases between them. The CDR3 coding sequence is TGTGCCAGCAGCTTATCTGGCGGGCTAGCGCTGGATACGCAGTATTTT. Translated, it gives CASSLSGGLALDTQYF.

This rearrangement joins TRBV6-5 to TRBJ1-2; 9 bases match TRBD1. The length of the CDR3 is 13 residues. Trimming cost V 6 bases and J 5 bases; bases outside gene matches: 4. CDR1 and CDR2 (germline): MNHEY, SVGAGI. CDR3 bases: TGTGCCAGCAGGACCGGGACAGGGTATGGCTACACCTTC. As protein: CASRTGTGYGYTF.

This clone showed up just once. CDR3 amino acids: CASKSVGGTEAFF. For the CDR3, the DNA is TGTGCCTCAAAGTCAGTTGGGGGCACTGAAGCTTTCTTT. This chain uses TRBV6-5 with TRBJ1-1; D might be TRBD1 (5 bases). The CDR3 extends over 13 amino acids. Germline V gene data show CDR1 as MNHEY and CDR2 as SVGAGI. V was pared by 11 bases and J by 4 bases, with 17 bases between.

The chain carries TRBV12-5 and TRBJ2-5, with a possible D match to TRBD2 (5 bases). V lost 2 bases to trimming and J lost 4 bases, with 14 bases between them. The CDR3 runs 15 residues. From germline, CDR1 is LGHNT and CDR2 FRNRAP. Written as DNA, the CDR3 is TGTGCTAGTGGTTTGACCCGGGGAAAGGGAGAGACCCAGTACTTC. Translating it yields CASGLTRGKGETQYF.

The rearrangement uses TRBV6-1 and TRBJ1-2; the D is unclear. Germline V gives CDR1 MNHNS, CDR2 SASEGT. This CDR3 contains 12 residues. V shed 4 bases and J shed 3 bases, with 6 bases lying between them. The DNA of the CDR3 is TGTGCCAGCAGTGCTAGGTACTATGGCTACACCTTC. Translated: CASSARYYGYTF.

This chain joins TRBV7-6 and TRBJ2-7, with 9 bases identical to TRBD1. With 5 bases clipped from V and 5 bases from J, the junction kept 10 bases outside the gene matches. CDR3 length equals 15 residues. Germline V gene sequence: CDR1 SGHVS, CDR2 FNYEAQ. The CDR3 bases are TGTGCCAGCAGCCTTGAACGGACAGGGGATAACGAGCAGTACTTC. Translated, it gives CASSLERTGDNEQYF. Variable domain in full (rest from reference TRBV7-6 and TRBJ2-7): GAGVSQSPRYKVTKRGQDVALRCDPISGHVSLYWYRQALGQGPEFLTYFNYEAQQDKSGLPNDRFSAERPEGSISTLTIQRTEQRDSAMYRCASSLERTGDNEQYFGPGTRLTVT.

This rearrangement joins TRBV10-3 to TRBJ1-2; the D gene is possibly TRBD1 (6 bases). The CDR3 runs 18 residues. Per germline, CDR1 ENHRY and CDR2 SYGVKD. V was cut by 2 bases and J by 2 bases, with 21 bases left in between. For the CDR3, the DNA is TGTGCCATCAGTGAGGGCCGGGACACGAGGTCGGGGAACTATGGCTACACCTTC. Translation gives CAISEGRDTRSGNYGYTF.

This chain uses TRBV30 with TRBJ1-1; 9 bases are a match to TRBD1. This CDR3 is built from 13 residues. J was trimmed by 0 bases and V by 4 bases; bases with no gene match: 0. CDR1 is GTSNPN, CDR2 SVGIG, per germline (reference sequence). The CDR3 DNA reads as TGTGCCTGGAACAGGGGGCTGAACACTGAAGCTTTCTTT. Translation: CAWNRGLNTEAFF.

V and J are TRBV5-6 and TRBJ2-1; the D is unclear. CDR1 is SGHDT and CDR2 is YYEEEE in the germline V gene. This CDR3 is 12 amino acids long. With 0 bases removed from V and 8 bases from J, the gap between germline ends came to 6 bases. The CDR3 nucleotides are TGTGCCAGCAGCTTGGCCATGTATGAGCAGTTCTTC. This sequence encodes CASSLAMYEQFF.

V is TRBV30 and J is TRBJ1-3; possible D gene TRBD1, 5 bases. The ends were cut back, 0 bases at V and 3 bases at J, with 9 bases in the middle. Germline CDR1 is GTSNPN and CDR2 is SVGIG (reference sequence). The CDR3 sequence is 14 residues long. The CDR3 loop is CAWSVRGVGNTIYF. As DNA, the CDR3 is TGTGCCTGGAGTGTAAGAGGGGTTGGAAACACCATATATTTT.

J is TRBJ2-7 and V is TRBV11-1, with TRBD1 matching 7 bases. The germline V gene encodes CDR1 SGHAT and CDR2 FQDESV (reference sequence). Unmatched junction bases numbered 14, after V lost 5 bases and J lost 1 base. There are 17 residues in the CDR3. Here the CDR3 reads CASSPPLIGGESYEQYF. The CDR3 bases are TGTGCCAGCAGCCCCCCCCTTATAGGGGGCGAATCCTACGAGCAGTACTTC.

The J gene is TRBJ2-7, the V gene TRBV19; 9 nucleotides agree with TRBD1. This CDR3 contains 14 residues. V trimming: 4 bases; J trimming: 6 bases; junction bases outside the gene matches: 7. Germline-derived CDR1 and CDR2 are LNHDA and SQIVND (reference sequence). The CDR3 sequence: CASSTDRGIGEQYF. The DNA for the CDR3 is TGTGCCAGTAGTACGGACAGGGGAATAGGCGAGCAGTACTTC.

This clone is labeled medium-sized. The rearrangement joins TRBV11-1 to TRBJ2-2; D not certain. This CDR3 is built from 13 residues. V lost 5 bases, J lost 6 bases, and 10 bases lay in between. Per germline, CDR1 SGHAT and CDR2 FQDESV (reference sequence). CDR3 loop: CASSPSGSGELFF. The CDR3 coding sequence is TGTGCCAGCAGCCCCTCCGGTTCCGGGGAGCTGTTTTTT.

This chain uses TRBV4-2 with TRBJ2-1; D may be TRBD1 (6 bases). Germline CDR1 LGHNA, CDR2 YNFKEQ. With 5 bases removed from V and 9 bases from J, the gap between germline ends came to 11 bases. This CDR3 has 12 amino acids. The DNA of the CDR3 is TGTGCCAGCAGCTACCGGGACACTGAGCAGTTCTTC. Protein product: CASSYRDTEQFF.

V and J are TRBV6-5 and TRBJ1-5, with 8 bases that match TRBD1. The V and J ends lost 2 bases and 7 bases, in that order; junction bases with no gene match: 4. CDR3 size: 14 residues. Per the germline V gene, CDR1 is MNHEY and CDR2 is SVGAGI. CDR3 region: CASSYGTGRQPQHF. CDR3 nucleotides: TGTGCCAGCAGTTACGGGACAGGTAGGCAGCCCCAGCATTTT.

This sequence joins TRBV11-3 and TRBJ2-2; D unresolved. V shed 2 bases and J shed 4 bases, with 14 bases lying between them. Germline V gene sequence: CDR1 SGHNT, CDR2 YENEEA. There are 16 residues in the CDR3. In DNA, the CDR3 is TGTGCCAGCAGCTTAAATTGGTACACCTGCACCGGGGAGCTGTTTTTT. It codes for CASSLNWYTCTGELFF.